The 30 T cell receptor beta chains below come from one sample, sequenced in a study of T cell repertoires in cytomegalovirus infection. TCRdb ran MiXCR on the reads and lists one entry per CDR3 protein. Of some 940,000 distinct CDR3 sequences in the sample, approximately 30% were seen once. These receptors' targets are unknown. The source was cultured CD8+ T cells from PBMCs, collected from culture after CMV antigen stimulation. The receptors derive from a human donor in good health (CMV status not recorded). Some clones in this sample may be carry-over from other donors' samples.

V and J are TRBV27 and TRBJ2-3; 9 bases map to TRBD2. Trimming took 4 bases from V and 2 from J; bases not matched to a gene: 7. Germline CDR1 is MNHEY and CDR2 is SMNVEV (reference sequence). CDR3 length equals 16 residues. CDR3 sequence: CASSWMRGGTTDTQYF. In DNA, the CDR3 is TGTGCCAGCAGTTGGATGCGGGGGGGCACCACAGATACGCAGTATTTT.

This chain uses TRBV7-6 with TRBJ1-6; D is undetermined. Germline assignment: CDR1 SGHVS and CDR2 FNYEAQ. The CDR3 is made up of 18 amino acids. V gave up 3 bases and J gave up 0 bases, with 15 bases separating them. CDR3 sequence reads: CASSLTGFLSSYNSPLHF. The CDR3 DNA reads TGTGCCAGCAGCTTGACGGGATTCCTAAGCTCCTATAATTCACCCCTCCACTTT.

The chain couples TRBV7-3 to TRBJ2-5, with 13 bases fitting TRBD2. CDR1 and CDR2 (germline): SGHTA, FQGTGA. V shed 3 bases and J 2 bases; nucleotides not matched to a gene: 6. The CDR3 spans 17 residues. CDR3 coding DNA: TGTGCCAGCAGCTTGGGACTAGCGGGGACCTTACAAGAGACCCAGTACTTC. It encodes CASSLGLAGTLQETQYF.

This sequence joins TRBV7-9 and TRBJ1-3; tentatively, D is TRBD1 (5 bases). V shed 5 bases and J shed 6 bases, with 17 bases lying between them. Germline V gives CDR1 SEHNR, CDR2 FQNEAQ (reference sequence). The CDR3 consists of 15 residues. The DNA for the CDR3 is TGTGCCAGCAGCCCCCGGGGCGGGGCGGAAAACACCATATATTTT. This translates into CASSPRGGAENTIYF.

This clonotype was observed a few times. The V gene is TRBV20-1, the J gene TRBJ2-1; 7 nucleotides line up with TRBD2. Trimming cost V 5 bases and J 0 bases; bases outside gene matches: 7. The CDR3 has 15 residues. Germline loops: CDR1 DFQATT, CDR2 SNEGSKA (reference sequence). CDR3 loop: CSADSGGYSYNEQFF. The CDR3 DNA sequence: TGCAGTGCTGATTCGGGGGGATACTCCTACAATGAGCAGTTCTTC.

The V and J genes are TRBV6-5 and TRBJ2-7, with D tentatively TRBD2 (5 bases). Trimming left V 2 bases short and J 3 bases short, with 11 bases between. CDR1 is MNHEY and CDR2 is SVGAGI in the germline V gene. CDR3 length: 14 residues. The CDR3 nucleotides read TGTGCCAGCAGTTACGAAGCGGAACGCTACGAGCAGTACTTC. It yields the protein CASSYEAERYEQYF.

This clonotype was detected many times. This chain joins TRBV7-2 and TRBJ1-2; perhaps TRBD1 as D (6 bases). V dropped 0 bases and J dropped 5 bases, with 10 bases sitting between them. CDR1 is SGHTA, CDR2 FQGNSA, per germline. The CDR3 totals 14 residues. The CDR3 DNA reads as TGTGCCAGCAGCTTAGCACAGGGTTGGTATGGCTACACCTTC. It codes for CASSLAQGWYGYTF.

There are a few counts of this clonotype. The CDR3 spells CASSLGTGLAFF. CDR3 sequence (DNA): TGTGCCAGCAGCTTAGGTACAGGACTAGCTTTCTTT. V gene TRBV11-1 combines with J gene TRBJ1-1, with D maybe TRBD1 (5 bases). The CDR3 runs 12 residues. Germline loops: CDR1 SGHAT, CDR2 FQDESV (reference sequence). V was trimmed by 1 base and J by 10 bases, leaving 10 bases between them. Drawing the rest from reference TRBV11-1 and TRBJ1-1, the complete variable domain is EAEVAQSPRYKITEKSQAVAFWCDPISGHATLYWYRQILGQGPELLVQFQDESVVDDSQLPKDRFSAERLKGVDSTLKIQPAELGDSAMYLCASSLGTGLAFFGQGTRLTVV.

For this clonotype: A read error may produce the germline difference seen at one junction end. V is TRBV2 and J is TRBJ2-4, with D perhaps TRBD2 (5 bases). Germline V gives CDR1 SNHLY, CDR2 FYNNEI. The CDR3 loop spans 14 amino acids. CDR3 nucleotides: TGTGCCAGCAGTGAAGGAGAGGGCGAGATCATTGAGTACTTC. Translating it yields CASSEGEGEIIEYF.

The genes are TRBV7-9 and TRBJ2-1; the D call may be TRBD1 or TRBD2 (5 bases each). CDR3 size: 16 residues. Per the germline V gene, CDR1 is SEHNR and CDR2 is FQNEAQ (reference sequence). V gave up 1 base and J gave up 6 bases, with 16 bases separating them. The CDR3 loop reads CASSLGPSGRGNEQFF. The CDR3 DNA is TGTGCCAGCAGCTTAGGTCCCTCGGGACGTGGCAATGAGCAGTTCTTC.

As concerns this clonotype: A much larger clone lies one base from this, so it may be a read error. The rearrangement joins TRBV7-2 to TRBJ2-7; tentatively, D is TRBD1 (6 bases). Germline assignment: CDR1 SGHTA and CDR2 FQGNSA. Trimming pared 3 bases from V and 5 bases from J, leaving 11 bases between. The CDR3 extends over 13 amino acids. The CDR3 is CASSLGSGDEQYF. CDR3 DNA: TGTGCCAGCAGCTTGGGGTCAGGGGACGAGCAGTACTTC.

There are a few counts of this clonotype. CDR3 protein: CASSFWTGDSDTQYF. The CDR3 bases are TGTGCCAGCAGCTTTTGGACAGGGGATTCTGATACGCAGTATTTT. J is TRBJ2-3 and V is TRBV7-3, with 9 bases lining up with TRBD1. The CDR3 is 15 amino acids. Per the germline V gene, CDR1 is SGHTA and CDR2 is FQGTGA. V lost 3 bases and J lost 6; bases outside the gene matches: 7.

The CDR3 loop is CASSEGAGTYYEQYV. CDR3 bases: TGTGCCAGCAGCGAAGGGGCAGGGACTTATTACGAGCAGTACGTC. J is TRBJ2-7 and V is TRBV7-8, with D perhaps matching TRBD2 (6 bases). Germline lookup yields CDR1 SGHVS and CDR2 FQNEAQ. The CDR3 covers 15 residues. The V gene lost 5 bases and the J gene lost 4 bases, with 18 bases spanning the gap.

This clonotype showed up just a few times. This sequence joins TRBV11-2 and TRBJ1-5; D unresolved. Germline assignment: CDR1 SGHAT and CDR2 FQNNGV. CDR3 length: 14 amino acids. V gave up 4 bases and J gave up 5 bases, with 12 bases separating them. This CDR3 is CASSSGVVHQPQHF. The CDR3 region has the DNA TGTGCCAGCAGCTCCGGAGTAGTACATCAGCCCCAGCATTTT. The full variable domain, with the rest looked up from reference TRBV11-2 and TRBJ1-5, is EAGVAQSPRYKIIEKRQSVAFWCNPISGHATLYWYQQILGQGPKLLIQFQNNGVVDDSQLPKDRFSAERLKGVDSTLKIQPAKLEDSAVYLCASSSGVVHQPQHFGDGTRLSIL.

CDR3 residues: CASSYSTAKTGGKTQYF. The CDR3 DNA is TGTGCCAGCAGTTACTCGACGGCTAAAACGGGGGGGAAGACCCAGTACTTC. The J gene is TRBJ2-5, the V gene TRBV6-5; TRBD2 matches 8 bases. The V and J ends lost 0 bases and 6 bases, in that order; junction bases with no gene match: 12. The CDR3 consists of 17 residues. Germline V gene lookup returns CDR1 MNHEY and CDR2 SVGAGI.

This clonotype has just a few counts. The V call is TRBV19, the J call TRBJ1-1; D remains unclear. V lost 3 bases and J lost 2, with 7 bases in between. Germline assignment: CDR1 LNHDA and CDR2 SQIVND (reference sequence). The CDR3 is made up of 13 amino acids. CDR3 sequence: CASSIHLNTEAFF. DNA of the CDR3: TGTGCCAGTAGTATCCATCTCAACACTGAAGCTTTCTTT.

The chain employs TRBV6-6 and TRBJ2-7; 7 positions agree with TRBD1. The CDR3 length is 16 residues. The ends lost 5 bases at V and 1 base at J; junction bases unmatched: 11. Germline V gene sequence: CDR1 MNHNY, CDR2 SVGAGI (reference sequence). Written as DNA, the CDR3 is TGTGCCAGCAGTGCCGACCCCGGGACAGCTTCCTACGAGCAGTACGTC. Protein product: CASSADPGTASYEQYV.

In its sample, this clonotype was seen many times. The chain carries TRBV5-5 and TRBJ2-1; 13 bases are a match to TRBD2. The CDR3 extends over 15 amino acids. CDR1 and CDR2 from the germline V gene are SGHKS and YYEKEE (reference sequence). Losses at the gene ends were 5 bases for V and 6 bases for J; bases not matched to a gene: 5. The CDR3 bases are TGTGCCAGCAGTTATGGACTAGCGGGGGTCAATGAGCAGTTCTTC. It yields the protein CASSYGLAGVNEQFF.

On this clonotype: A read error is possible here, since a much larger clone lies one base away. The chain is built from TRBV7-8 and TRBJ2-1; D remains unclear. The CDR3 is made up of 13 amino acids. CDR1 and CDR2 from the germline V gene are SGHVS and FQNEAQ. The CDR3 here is CANSPLPLNEQFF. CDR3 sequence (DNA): TGTGCCAACAGCCCCCTCCCGCTCAATGAGCAGTTCTTC.

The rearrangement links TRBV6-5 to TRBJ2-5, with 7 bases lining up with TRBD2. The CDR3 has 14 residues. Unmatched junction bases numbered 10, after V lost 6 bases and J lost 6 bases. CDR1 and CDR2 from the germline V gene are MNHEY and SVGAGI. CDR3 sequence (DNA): TGTGCCAGCAGGGTGGAACTAGCGATTAAGACCCAGTACTTC. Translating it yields CASRVELAIKTQYF.

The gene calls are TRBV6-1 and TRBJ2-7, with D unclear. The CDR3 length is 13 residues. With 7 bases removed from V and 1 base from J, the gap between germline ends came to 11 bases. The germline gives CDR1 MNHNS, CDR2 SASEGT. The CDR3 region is CASMKGTSYEQYF. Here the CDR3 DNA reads TGTGCCAGCATGAAAGGAACGTCCTACGAGCAGTACTTC.

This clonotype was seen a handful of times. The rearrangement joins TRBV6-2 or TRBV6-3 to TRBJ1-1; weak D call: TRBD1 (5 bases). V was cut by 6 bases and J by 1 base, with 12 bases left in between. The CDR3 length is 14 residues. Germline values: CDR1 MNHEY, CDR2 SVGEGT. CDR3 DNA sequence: TGTGCCAGCAGATCGGGACTCACGAACACTGAAGCTTTCTTT. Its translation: CASRSGLTNTEAFF.

The DNA of the CDR3 is TGTGCCAGCAGCTTATTAGCGGGGTCGGGGGAGACCCAGTACTTC. Its translation: CASSLLAGSGETQYF. V usage is TRBV7-9 and J usage is TRBJ2-5; 8 bases line up with TRBD2. The CDR3 runs to 15 residues. The V gene end was trimmed by 2 bases and the J gene end by 5 bases; junction bases not matched to a gene: 7. CDR1 is SEHNR and CDR2 is FQNEAQ in the germline V gene (reference sequence).

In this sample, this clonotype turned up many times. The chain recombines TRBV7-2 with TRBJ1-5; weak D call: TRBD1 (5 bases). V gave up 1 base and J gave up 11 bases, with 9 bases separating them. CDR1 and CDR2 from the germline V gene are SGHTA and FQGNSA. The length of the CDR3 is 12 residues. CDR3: CASSLGGAAQHF. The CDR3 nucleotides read TGTGCCAGCAGCTTAGGTGGGGCGGCCCAGCATTTT.

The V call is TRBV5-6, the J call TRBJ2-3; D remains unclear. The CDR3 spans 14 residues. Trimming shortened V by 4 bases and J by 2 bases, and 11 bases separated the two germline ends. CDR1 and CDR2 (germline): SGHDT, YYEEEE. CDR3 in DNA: TGTGCCAGCAGCCCCAGACTTGACACAGATACGCAGTATTTT. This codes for CASSPRLDTDTQYF.

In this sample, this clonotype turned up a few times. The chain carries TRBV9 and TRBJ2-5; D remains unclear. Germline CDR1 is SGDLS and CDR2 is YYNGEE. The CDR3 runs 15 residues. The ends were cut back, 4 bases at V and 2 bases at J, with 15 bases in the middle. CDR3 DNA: TGTGCCAGCAGCCCGGAGACGGCGGCACAAGAGACCCAGTACTTC. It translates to CASSPETAAQETQYF.

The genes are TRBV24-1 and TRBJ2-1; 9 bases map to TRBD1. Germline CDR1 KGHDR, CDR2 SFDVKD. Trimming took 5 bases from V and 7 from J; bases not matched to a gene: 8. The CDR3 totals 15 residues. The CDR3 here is CATSAGDRVQNEQFF. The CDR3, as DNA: TGTGCCACCAGTGCGGGGGACAGGGTACAAAATGAGCAGTTCTTC.

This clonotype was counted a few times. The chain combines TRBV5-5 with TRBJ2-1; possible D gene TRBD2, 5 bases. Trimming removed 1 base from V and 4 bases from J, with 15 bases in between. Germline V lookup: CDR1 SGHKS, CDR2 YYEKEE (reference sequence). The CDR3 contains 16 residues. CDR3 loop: CASSLLGGPQYNEQFF. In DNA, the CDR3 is TGTGCCAGCAGCTTGTTAGGCGGGCCTCAATACAATGAGCAGTTCTTC.

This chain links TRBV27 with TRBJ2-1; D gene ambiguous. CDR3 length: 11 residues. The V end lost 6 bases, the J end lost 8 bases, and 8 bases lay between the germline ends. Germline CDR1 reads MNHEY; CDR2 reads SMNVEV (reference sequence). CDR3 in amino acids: CASSGSDEQFF. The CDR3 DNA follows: TGTGCCAGCAGCGGGTCCGATGAGCAGTTCTTC.

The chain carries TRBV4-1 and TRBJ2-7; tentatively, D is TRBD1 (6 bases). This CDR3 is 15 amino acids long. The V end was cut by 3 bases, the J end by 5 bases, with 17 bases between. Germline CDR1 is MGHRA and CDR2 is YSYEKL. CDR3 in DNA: TGCGCCAGCAGCCAGCAACCGGACAGAACAGACGAGCAGTACTTC. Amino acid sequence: CASSQQPDRTDEQYF.